This TCR beta chain was obtained from a study of vaccination and CD4 T cells after COVID-19. Study at large: The study collected post-vaccine samples a median around 72 days after dose two, with a range of 14 to 241.

Cultured CD4+ T cells had their DNA profiled by the Oncomine TCR Beta short-read assay. From the PCR reads, TCRdb called clonotypes with MiXCR, one entry per CDR3 protein. The profile shows 10,000 or so distinct CDR3 sequences, over 65% of them singletons. This clonotype appeared a single time. As yet, its antigen is unknown. Treatment specified: 10-day PBMC culture with coronavirus spike peptide pools or control peptides (ViraFEST assay). This CDR3 has 17 residues. V lost 0 bases, J lost 6 bases, and 16 bases lay in between. Germline-derived CDR1 and CDR2 are SGHRS and YFSETQ. The clonotype comes from a human donor who had recovered from COVID-19. This chain uses TRBV5-1 with TRBJ1-6; TRBD1 might be the D (5 bases). The specimen was CD4+ T cells from blood, cultured in vitro. The CDR3: CASSLESRAGPNSPLHF. Written as DNA, the CDR3 is TGCGCCAGCAGCTTGGAGTCCAGGGCAGGCCCTAATTCACCCCTCCACTTT.